Listed here are 9 T cell receptor beta chains from one sample, sequenced in a study of T cells in pancreatic ductal adenocarcinoma. Produced via immunoSEQ multiplex PCR; TCRdb's table is partial and in-frame only. There are some 2,600 clones in the sample; 65% to 85% occur only once, and 6.5% to 8.5% lies in the top ten. The selected patients with pancreatic ductal adenocarcinoma had surgery but no neoadjuvant therapy. The specimen was pancreatic tumor tissue. The receptors come from a human donor with pancreatic ductal adenocarcinoma.

The CDR3 sequence: CASTLEPSGRDEQFF. In DNA, the CDR3 is TGTGCCAGCACCCTAGAGCCTAGCGGGAGGGATGAGCAGTTCTTC. The V call is TRBV9, the J call TRBJ2-1; 12 nucleotides agree with TRBD2. This CDR3 has 15 amino acids. The germline CDR1 and CDR2 sequences are SGDLS and YYNGEE. V was pared by 6 bases and J by 8 bases, with 9 bases of the junction left unmatched.

This chain connects TRBV6-6 to TRBJ2-3; D not certain. CDR1 and CDR2 (germline): MNHNY, SVGAGI (reference sequence). The CDR3 has 11 amino acids. V was clipped by 4 bases and J by 6 bases, with 5 bases between them. In nucleotides, the CDR3 is TGTGCCAGCAGTTCTGCGGATACGCAGTATTTT. This translates into CASSSADTQYF.

This sequence joins TRBV4-3 and TRBJ2-3; TRBD2 matches at 10 bases. CDR1 is LGHNA and CDR2 is YSLEER in the germline V gene. This CDR3 contains 17 residues. Losses at the gene ends were 4 bases for V and 3 bases for J; bases not matched to a gene: 10. The CDR3 reads CASSPELAGLLTDTQYF. Written as DNA, the CDR3 is TGCGCCAGCAGCCCAGAACTAGCGGGGCTGTTAACAGATACGCAGTATTTT.

The chain combines TRBV6-5 with TRBJ2-3; D gene uncertain. The CDR3 contains 13 residues. Deletions cut 6 bases from V and 6 bases from J, with 13 bases between. Germline V lookup: CDR1 MNHEY, CDR2 SVGAGI. The CDR3 sequence is CASRKERSDTQYF. The CDR3 DNA reads as TGTGCCAGCAGGAAGGAGCGCAGTGATACGCAGTATTTT.

This clone was observed a handful of times. This chain links TRBV7-2 with TRBJ2-1, with D perhaps TRBD1 (5 bases). V lost 8 bases and J lost 5, with 13 bases in between. This CDR3 contains 13 residues. Germline V gene lookup returns CDR1 SGHTA and CDR2 FQGNSA. CDR3 DNA: TGTGCCAGCGGGGCTCTGGTGCACAATGAGCAGTTCTTC. It is translated as CASGALVHNEQFF.

This sequence joins TRBV6-6 and TRBJ1-2, with TRBD1 identical over 7 bases. CDR3 size: 13 residues. Germline CDR1 MNHNY, CDR2 SVGAGI (reference sequence). The V and J ends lost 4 bases and 2 bases, in that order; junction bases with no gene match: 1. The CDR3 DNA follows: TGTGCCAGCAGTTCGGACAGGAACTATGGCTACACCTTC. This translates into CASSSDRNYGYTF.

This rearrangement joins TRBV27 to TRBJ2-5; TRBD1 matches at 7 bases. The trim removed 6 bases at V and 5 bases at J, leaving 12 bases unmatched. Germline CDR1 and CDR2: MNHEY and SMNVEV (reference sequence). The CDR3 extends over 15 amino acids. CDR3 loop: CASRTSGTAPETQYF. The CDR3 DNA reads TGTGCCAGCAGAACCTCCGGGACAGCGCCGGAGACCCAGTACTTC.

The chain is built from TRBV7-6 and TRBJ2-5; 14 bases match TRBD2. The CDR3 totals 20 residues. Trimming cost V 0 bases and J 4 bases; bases outside gene matches: 13. Looked up from germline, CDR1 is SGHVS and CDR2 is FNYEAQ. The CDR3 bases are TGTGCCAGCAGCTTAGCGATGGTCGGGGGACTAGCGGGAGCAACAGAGACCCAGTACTTC. Encoded protein: CASSLAMVGGLAGATETQYF.

The V and J genes are TRBV19 and TRBJ2-2; D remains unclear. Trimming left V 7 bases short and J 5 bases short, with 17 bases between. The CDR3 spans 15 residues. The V gene's germline CDR1 is LNHDA and CDR2 SQIVND (reference sequence). The CDR3 here is CASNDFQRKTGELFF. DNA of the CDR3: TGTGCCAGTAACGACTTCCAACGGAAAACCGGGGAGCTGTTTTTT.